The source of this T cell receptor beta chain is a study of immune heterogeneity within non-small cell lung tumors. Sample share makes this clonotype medium-sized. Amplification of TCR beta CDR3 was performed by multiplex PCR with 32 V and 13 J primers. TCRdb re-analysed the multiplex PCR reads in MiXCR, keeping a single row per CDR3 protein. The data show 15,000 or so distinct CDR3 sequences, 28% seen once. Bulk tumor genomic DNA constituted the template, at 550 to 750 ng per sample. Several biopsies were collected from each primary tumor during surgery. They were spaced as far apart as possible within the tumor mass. Curative surgery was undertaken by patients, who had untreated, newly diagnosed non-small cell lung cancer. Trimming pared 8 bases from V and 4 bases from J, leaving 12 bases between. The CDR3 extends over 12 amino acids. Germline lookup yields CDR1 MNHNS and CDR2 SASEGT.

The source material was lung tumor tissue. This clonotype was sampled from a man aged 40-50 years with non-small cell lung cancer. The chain carries TRBV6-1 and TRBJ2-7; tentatively, D is TRBD1 or TRBD2 (5 bases each). The CDR3: CASRSGPYEQYF. In DNA form, the CDR3 reads TGTGCCAGCCGGTCGGGGCCTTACGAGCAGTACTTC.